The clone carrying this T cell receptor beta chain was recorded only once. The data derive from a study of T-cell reconstitution after alpha-beta-depleted transplantation in children. During its preparation, the TCRbeta library received unique molecular identifiers. TCRdb used MiXCR to reprocess the PCR reads, holding one entry per CDR3 protein. The sample includes 400,000 to 500,000 distinct CDR3 sequences, 11% of them seen just once. The clonotype was recovered from a human donor who donated a stem cell graft to a child with acute myeloid leukemia. Source: PBMCs from the stem cell graft donor, taken from the stem cell graft.

CDR3 sequence (DNA): TGTGCCAGCAGTTACCTTGGGGGAAGAGGGGGCATTTCTGGGGCCAACGTCCTGACTTTC. Translation: CASSYLGGRGGISGANVLTF. The chain has TRBV6-2 or TRBV6-3 and TRBJ2-6; 7 nucleotides match TRBD1. CDR3 size: 20 residues. The J segment lost 1 base and the V segment lost 2 bases, leaving 14 bases of the junction unmatched. The germline gives CDR1 MNHEY, CDR2 SVGEGT.